This T cell receptor beta chain was observed in a study of blood T cell repertoires in COVID-19. In the study overall: COVID-19 samples from acute and convalescent phases originated in the United States, Italy and Spain. T cells, B-cell-depleted T cells, or PBMCs supplied cDNA or gDNA.

The Seattle patients, enrolled during active infection, were followed longitudinally. Germline V gene lookup returns CDR1 SGHTA and CDR2 FQGNSA. With 5 bases removed from V and 7 bases from J, the gap between germline ends came to 12 bases. This CDR3 is 14 amino acids long. Source study methods: Amplifying reference gene primers gave estimates of nucleated cell counts. Method: immunoSEQ multiplex PCR; TCRdb's copy keeps in-frame clones and lacks some. V and J calls and clone size are those listed in that table; D and trimming were worked out from the DNA. The sample lists some 360,000 clones, 87% seen once, with approximately 2.5% in the top ten.

The rearrangement links TRBV7-2 to TRBJ1-6, with TRBD1 as a possible D gene (5 bases). The source of this sequence is a woman aged 55-75 years with COVID-19, enrolled during active disease. The specimen sequenced was peripheral blood. The CDR3, as DNA: TGTGCCAGCAGCCCAACCAGGACAAATTCACCCCTCCACTTT. As protein: CASSPTRTNSPLHF.